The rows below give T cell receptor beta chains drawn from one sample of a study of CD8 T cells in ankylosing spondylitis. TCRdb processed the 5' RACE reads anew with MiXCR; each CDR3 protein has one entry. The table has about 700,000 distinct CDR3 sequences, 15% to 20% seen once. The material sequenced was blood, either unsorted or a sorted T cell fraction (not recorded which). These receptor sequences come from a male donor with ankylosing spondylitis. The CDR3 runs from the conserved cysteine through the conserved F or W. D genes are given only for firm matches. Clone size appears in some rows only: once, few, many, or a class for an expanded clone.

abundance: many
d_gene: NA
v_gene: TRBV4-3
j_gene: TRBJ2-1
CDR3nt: TGCGCCAGCAGCCAAGATGGGGGACCCTACAATGAGCAGTTCTTC
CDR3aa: CASSQDGGPYNEQFF

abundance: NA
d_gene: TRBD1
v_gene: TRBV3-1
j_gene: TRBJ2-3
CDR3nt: TGTGCCAGCAGCCCGGGGACAGGGGGCGAAGATACGCAGTATTTT
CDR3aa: CASSPGTGGEDTQYF

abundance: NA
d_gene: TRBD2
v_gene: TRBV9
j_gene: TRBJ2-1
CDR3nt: TGTGCCAGCAGCGTAGTAGGGACTAGCGGGAGGGGGGAGCAGTTCTTC
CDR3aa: CASSVVGTSGRGEQFF

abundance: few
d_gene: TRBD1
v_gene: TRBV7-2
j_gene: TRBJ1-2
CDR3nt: TGTGCCAGCAGCTTAGCAGGGACAGGGGTTATTGCAGGCGGCTACACCTTC
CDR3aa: CASSLAGTGVIAGGYTF

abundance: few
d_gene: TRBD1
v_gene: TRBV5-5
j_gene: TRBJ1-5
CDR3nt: TGTGCCAGCAGCCAGGGACAGGGACTTCAGCCCCAGCATTTT
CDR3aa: CASSQGQGLQPQHF

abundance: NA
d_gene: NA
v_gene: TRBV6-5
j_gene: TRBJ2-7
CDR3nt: TGTGCCAGCAGTTACCGACACACAGGACCTTACGAGCAGTACTTC
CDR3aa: CASSYRHTGPYEQYF

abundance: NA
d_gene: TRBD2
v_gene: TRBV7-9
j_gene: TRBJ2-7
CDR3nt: TGTGCCAGCAGCGATAGCGGGAGGCCCTACGAGCAGTACTTC
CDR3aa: CASSDSGRPYEQYF

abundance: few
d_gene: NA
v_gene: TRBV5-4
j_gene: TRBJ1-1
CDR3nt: TGTGCCAGCAGCTTCGCCGGGGCAGGCGTGATGAACACTGAAGCTTTCTTT
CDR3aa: CASSFAGAGVMNTEAFF

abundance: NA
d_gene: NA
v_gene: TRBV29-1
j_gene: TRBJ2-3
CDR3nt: TGCAGCGTTGAATCTCGGGAAGCGGTCGAAACAGATACGCAGTATTTT
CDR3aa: CSVESREAVETDTQYF

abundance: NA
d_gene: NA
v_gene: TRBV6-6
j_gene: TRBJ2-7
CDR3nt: TGTGCCAGCATACAGGGACCTACCTACGAGCAGTACTTC
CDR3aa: CASIQGPTYEQYF

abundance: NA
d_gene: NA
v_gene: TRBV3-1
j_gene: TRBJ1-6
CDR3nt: TGTGCCAGCAGCCGTACAGCGAATTCACCCCTCCACTTT
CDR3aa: CASSRTANSPLHF

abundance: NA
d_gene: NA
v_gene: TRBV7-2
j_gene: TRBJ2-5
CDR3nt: TGTGCCAGCAGCCCCGGGACCCTCAGGCGGGAGACCCAGTACTTC
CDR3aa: CASSPGTLRRETQYF

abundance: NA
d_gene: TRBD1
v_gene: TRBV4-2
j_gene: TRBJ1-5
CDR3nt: TGTGCCAGCAGCCAAGTAGGGGGCCAGGGGCCGAGCAATCAGCCCCAGCATTTT
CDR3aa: CASSQVGGQGPSNQPQHF

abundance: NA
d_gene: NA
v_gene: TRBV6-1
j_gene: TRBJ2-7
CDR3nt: TGTGCCAGCAGTGTTGACCCTCAAAGCTCCTACGAGCAGTACTTC
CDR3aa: CASSVDPQSSYEQYF

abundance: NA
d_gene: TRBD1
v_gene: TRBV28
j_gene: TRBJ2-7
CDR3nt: TGTGCCAGCAACCATAGGGGGACAGACTACGAGCAGTACTTC
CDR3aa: CASNHRGTDYEQYF

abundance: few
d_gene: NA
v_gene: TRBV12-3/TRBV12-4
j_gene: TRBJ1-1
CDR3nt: TGTGCCAGCAGTTTTAACAGGGAAGCTTTCTTT
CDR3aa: CASSFNREAFF

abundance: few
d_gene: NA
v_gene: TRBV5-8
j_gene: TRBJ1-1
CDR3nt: TGTGCCAGCAGCTGGGATGAAGTGGGGGTTCACACTGAAGCTTTCTTT
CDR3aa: CASSWDEVGVHTEAFF

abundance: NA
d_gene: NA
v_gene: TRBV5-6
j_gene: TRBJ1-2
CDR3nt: TGTGCCAGCAGCTTCGGCAGGGCATATGGCTACACCTTC
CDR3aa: CASSFGRAYGYTF

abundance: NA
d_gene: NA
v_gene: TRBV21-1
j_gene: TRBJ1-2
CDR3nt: TGTGCCAGCAGCAAAGATGGACAGGGCGCCTATGGCTACACCTTC
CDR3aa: CASSKDGQGAYGYTF